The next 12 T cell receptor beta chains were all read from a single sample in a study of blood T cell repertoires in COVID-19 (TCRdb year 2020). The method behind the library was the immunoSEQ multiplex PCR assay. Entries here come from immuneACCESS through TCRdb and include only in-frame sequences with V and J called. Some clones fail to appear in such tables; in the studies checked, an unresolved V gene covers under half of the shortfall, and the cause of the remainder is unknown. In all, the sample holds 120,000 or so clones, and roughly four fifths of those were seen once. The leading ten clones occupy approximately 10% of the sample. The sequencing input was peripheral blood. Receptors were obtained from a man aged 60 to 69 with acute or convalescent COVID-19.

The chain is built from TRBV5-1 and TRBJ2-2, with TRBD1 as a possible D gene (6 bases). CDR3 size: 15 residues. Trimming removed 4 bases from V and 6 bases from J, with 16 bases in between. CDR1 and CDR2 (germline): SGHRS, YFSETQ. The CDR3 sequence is CASSPMTGPAGELFF. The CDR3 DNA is TGCGCCAGCAGCCCCATGACAGGTCCCGCCGGGGAGCTGTTTTTT.

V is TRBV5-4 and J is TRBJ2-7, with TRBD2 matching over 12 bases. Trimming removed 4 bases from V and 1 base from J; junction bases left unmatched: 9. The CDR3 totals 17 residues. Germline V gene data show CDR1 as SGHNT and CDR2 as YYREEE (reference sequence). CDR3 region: CASSRRLAGDVSYEQYF. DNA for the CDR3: TGTGCCAGCAGCCGCAGACTAGCGGGAGATGTATCCTACGAGCAGTACTTC. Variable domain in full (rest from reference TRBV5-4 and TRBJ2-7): ETGVTQSPTHLIKTRGQQVTLRCSSQSGHNTVSWYQQALGQGPQFIFQYYREEENGRGNFPPRFSGLQFPNYSSELNVNALELDDSALYLCASSRRLAGDVSYEQYFGPGTRLTVT.

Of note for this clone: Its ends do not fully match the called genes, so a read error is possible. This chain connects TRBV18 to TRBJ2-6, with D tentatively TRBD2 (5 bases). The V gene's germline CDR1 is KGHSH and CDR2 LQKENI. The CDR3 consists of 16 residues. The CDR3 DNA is TGTGCCAGCTCCCCACCGGCGACGGGAGGGGCCAACGTCCTGACTTTC. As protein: CASSPPATGGANVLTF.

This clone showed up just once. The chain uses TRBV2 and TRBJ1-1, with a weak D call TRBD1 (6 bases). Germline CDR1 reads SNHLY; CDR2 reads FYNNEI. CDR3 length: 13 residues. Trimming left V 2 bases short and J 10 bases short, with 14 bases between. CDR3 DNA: TGTGCCAGCAGTGAATCGGGGGGCCTCAGAGCTTTCTTT. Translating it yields CASSESGGLRAFF.

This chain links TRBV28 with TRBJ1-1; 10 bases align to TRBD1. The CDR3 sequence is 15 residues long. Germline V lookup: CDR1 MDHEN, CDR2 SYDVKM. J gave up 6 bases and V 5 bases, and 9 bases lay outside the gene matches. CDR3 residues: CASSPRDRGVAEAFF. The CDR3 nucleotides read TGTGCCAGCAGTCCGAGGGACAGGGGAGTCGCTGAAGCTTTCTTT.

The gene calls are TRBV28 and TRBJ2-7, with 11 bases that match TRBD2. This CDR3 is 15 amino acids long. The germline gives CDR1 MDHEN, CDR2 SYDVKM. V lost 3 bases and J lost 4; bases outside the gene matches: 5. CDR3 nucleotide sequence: TGTGCCAGCAGTTTTGGAACTAGCGGGAGTTACGAGCAGTACTTC. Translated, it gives CASSFGTSGSYEQYF. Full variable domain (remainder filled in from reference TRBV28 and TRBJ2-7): DVKVTQSSRYLVKRTGEKVFLECVQDMDHENMFWYRQDPGLGLRLIYFSYDVKMKEKGDIPEGYSVSREKKERFSLILESASTNQTSMYLCASSFGTSGSYEQYFGPGTRLTVT.

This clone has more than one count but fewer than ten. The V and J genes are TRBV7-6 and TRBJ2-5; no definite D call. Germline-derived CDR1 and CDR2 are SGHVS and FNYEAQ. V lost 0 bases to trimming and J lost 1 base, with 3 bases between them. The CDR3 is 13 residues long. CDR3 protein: CASSLAIQETQYF. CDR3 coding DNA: TGTGCCAGCAGCTTAGCTATCCAAGAGACCCAGTACTTC.

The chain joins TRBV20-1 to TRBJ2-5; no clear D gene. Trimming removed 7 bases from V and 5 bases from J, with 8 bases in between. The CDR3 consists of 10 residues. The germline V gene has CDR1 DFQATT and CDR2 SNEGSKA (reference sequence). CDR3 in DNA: TGCAGTGTCAAATTGGAGACCCAGTACTTC. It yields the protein CSVKLETQYF.

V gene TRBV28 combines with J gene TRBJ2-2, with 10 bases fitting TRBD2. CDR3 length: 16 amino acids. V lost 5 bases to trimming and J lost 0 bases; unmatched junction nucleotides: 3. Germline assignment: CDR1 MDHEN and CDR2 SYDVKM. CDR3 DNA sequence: TGTGCCAGCAGTCCCCTAGCGGGGGCGAACACCGGGGAGCTGTTTTTT. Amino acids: CASSPLAGANTGELFF. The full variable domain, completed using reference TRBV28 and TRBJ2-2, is DVKVTQSSRYLVKRTGEKVFLECVQDMDHENMFWYRQDPGLGLRLIYFSYDVKMKEKGDIPEGYSVSREKKERFSLILESASTNQTSMYLCASSPLAGANTGELFFGEGSRLTVL.

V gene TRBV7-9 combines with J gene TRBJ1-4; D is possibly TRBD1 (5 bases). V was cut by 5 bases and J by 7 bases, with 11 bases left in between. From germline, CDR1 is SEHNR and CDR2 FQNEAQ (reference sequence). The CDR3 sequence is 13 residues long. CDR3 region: CASSRSGGEKLFF. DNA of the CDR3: TGTGCCAGCAGCCGATCCGGGGGTGAAAAACTGTTTTTT.

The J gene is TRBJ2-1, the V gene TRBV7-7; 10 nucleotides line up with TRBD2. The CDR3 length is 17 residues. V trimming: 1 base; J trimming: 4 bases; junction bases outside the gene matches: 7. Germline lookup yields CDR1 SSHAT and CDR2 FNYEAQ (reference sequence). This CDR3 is CASSLESRLAGYNEQFF. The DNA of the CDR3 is TGTGCCAGCAGCTTAGAGTCCCGACTAGCGGGTTACAATGAGCAGTTCTTC.

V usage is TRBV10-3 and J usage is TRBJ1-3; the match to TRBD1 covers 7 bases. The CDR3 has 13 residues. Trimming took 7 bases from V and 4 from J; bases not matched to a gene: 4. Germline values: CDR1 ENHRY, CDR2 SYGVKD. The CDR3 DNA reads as TGTGCCATCAAGGGGGCCGGAGGAAACACCATATATTTT. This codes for CAIKGAGGNTIYF.